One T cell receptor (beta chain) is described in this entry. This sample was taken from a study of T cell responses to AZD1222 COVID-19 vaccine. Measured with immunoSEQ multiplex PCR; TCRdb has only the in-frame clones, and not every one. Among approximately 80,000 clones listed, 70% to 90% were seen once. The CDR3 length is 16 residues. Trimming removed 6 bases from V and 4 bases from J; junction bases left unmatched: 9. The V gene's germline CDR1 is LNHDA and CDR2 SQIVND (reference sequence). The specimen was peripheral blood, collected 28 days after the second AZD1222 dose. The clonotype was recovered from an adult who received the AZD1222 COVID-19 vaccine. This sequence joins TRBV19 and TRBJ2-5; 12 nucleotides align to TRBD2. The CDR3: CASSPGTSGYLETQYF. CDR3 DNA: TGTGCCAGTAGCCCAGGGACTAGCGGGTACTTAGAGACCCAGTACTTC.